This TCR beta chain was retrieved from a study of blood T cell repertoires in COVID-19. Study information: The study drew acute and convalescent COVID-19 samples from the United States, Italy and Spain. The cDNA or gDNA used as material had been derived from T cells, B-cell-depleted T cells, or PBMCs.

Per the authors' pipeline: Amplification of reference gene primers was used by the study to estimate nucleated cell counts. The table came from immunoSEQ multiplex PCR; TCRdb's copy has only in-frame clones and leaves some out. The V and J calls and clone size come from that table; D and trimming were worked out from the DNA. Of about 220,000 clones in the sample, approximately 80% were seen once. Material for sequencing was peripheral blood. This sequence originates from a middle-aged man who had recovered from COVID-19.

As DNA, the CDR3 is TGTGCCAGCTCACCACAGGGAATCAGTAAGGGGGATACGCAGTATTTT. Translated, it gives CASSPQGISKGDTQYF. This chain joins TRBV18 and TRBJ2-3; D is perhaps TRBD1 (5 bases). V lost 1 base, J lost 6 bases, and 17 bases lay in between. Germline V CDR1 and CDR2: KGHSH, LQKENI. The length of the CDR3 is 16 residues.